This TCR beta chain was observed in a study of blood T cell repertoires in COVID-19 (dated by TCRdb to between 2020 and 2021). About the study as a whole: Samples from collaborators originated in the United States, Italy and Spain and spanned both the acute and convalescent phases of COVID-19. The prospective study material was composed of cDNA or gDNA derived from T cells, B-cell-depleted T cells, or PBMCs. The dataset comprised deeply sampled blood TCRbeta repertoires from subjects exposed to, actively infected with, or recovered from COVID-19. The repertoires were released in a freely available public database intended as a resource for research on the immune response to SARS-CoV-2. Samples came from the ongoing ImmuneRACE study (first 160 participants) plus 1,254 subjects from 6 global collaborators. The sample metadata nearly always contained a de-identified subject ID, COVID-19 status, age in years and sex. HLA class I and class II types, where available, came from metadata supplied by the sample provider rather than from assay-based typing.

In Seattle, one collaborating source enrolled patients while the infection was active and tracked those patients longitudinally over the course of disease. The collaborating institutions used their own protocols to collect whole blood in K2EDTA tubes. For TCRbeta analysis, collaborator samples were shipped as frozen whole blood, as isolated PBMCs, or as DNA extracted from either sample type. TCRbeta CDR3 regions were amplified from genomic DNA by means of the immunoSEQ Assay, a bias-controlled multiplex PCR. The study's processing was this. The number of nucleated cells in each sample was estimated from the amplification of reference gene primers within the assay. Sequence reads were collapsed and filtered to measure the absolute abundance of every unique TCRbeta CDR3 rearrangement. For each sample, productive Simpson clonality was calculated as the square root of Simpson's diversity index over productive rearrangements. What TCRdb holds here is the immuneACCESS table cut down to in-frame rearrangements. Part of the clones is not present; checked against another copy, under half of the missing clones reflect an unresolved V gene, and the others are unexplained. The DNA gave D and trimming, while V, J and clone size come from that table. The sample table holds over 450,000 clones, of which 85% to 90% were seen once. The leading ten clones occupy around 8% of the sample.

A word on this clone: Its cognate antigen has yet to be identified. Base qualities are not at hand, and no much larger clone is one base apart.

Here is what the overall study found, with its caveats: The quantity of clinical and demographic metadata differed by source and by participant and was supplied without curation.

From cysteine to phenylalanine, the CDR3 is 12 amino acids long. Of the read, only the CDR3 DNA is kept; its 36 bases are in frame from base 1. V lost 5 bases and J lost 5 bases; the stretch between them is 9 bases long. The germline V gene gives CDR1 as WSHSY and CDR2 as SAAADI. Sequenced material: peripheral blood. The clonotype was recovered from a woman aged 50 to 60 with COVID-19, enrolled during active disease. Recombination connected TRBV10-2 to TRBJ1-1; a tentative D match to TRBD1 spans 6 bases. CDR3 reads: CASSQGITEAFF. The sequenced DNA: TGCGCCAGCAGTCAGGGGATAACTGAAGCTTTCTTT.